The T cell receptor (beta chain) under discussion was sequenced for a study of cytomegalovirus exposure and HLA in healthy donors. Both 60 Vbeta primers and 13 Jbeta primers went into the PCR. Produced via immunoSEQ multiplex PCR; TCRdb's table is partial and in-frame only. The table includes 70,000 to 95,000 clones, roughly 74% detected once. CDR3 length equals 19 residues. From germline, CDR1 is SQVTM and CDR2 ANQGSEA. The V segment lost 3 bases and the J segment 4 bases; nucleotides outside the gene matches: 20. Study-level results: Both high specificity and high sensitivity reportedly marked the classifier's diagnosis of cytomegalovirus status. A few V segments could not be told apart, such as TRBV6-2 and TRBV6-3, and were left out. As a later analysis showed, several of the most significant clusters appeared to be linked to common viral pathogens. The study designated 150 or so TCR beta chains cytomegalovirus-associated.

Concerning this clone itself: The antigen remains unidentified.

The V gene is TRBV29-1, the J gene TRBJ2-7, with 11 bases fitting TRBD2. Sequenced material: PBMCs. This TCR came from a man between 40 and 49 years old in good health and CMV-seronegative. CDR3 sequence reads: CSVDSAVQVASGRRYEQYF. In DNA, the CDR3 is TGCAGCGTTGATTCGGCCGTCCAGGTGGCTAGCGGGAGGAGGTACGAGCAGTACTTC.